This T cell receptor (beta chain) was captured in a study of identical twins. Study results and limitations: Weaker excess twin sharing was observed in beta out-of-frame sequences. In drawing conclusions, the study used cross-sectional statistical analysis and did not follow the same donors. Invariant populations such as MAIT and iNKT cells could partly muddle zero-insertion analyses.

From germline, CDR1 is SGHRS and CDR2 YFSETQ. Trimming shortened V by 5 bases and J by 1 base, and 10 bases separated the two germline ends. This CDR3 contains 15 residues. Worth noting for this clonotype: Its antigen remains unidentified.

With template switching, a universal primer site was added, and the cDNA carried unique molecular identifiers. Using its own MiXCR run on the 5' RACE reads, TCRdb lists one record per CDR3 protein. The sample lists 1.5 million or so distinct CDR3 sequences, around a third seen once, with less than 0.35% in the top ten. This TCR was sampled from a newborn girl in good health. The V gene is TRBV5-1, the J gene TRBJ2-6; TRBD1 might be the D (6 bases). Source material: cord blood. CDR3 region: CASRNQGSGANVLTF. The CDR3 DNA reads TGCGCCAGCAGGAACCAGGGGTCTGGGGCCAACGTCCTGACTTTC.